This TCR beta chain was sequenced during a study of response to subunit inactivated influenza vaccine. Study-wide findings and caveats: Authors suggested few new T cells are recruited by each seasonal influenza vaccination.

V gave up 5 bases and J gave up 5 bases, with 31 bases separating them. CDR1 is SNHLY and CDR2 is FYNNEI in the germline V gene. CDR3 size: 20 residues. TCRdb reprocessed the RT-PCR reads with MiXCR, giving one entry per CDR3 protein. The table includes 600,000 to 850,000 distinct CDR3 sequences, 14% detected once. This clonotype occurred a few times. Its target is not known. This receptor was identified in a man between 45 and 60 years old who received an inactivated influenza vaccine. The chain links TRBV2 to TRBJ1-5, with D tentatively TRBD1 (5 bases). The material sequenced was PBMCs from blood, taken 14 to 15 days before vaccination. The chain's CDR3 is CASSHDFGEGRGTSYQPQHF. In DNA form, the CDR3 reads TGTGCCAGCAGTCATGATTTTGGGGAGGGGCGCGGTACCAGCTATCAGCCCCAGCATTTT. Drawing the rest from reference TRBV2 and TRBJ1-5, the complete variable domain is EPEVTQTPSHQVTQMGQEVILRCVPISNHLYFYWYRQILGQKVEFLVSFYNNEISEKSEIFDDQFSVERPDGSNFTLKIRSTKLEDSAMYFCASSHDFGEGRGTSYQPQHFGDGTRLSIL.